This passage covers 7 T cell receptor beta chains from one sample sequenced in a study of shared clonotypes between healthy human individuals. Using immunoSEQ multiplex PCR, the repertoire was profiled, and TCRdb retains in-frame clones only, with some absent. The repertoire holds over 1.5 million clones, with nearly 99% as singletons. The sequenced sample consisted of naive CD4+ T cells sorted from blood. Subset here: CD45RA+ positively selected. These receptor sequences come from a man aged 25-45 years in good health.

DNA of the CDR3: TGTGCCAGCAGCCAAATGACAGGAGGGGAGCAGTACTTC. Translating it yields CASSQMTGGEQYF. The chain has TRBV14 and TRBJ2-7; D may match TRBD1 or TRBD2 (6 bases each). The CDR3 length is 13 residues. CDR1 and CDR2 (germline): SGHDN, FVKESK. Deletions cut 2 bases from V and 7 bases from J, with 12 bases between. Full variable domain (outside the CDR3, taken from reference TRBV14 and TRBJ2-7): EAGVTQFPSHSVIEKGQTVTLRCDPISGHDNLYWYRRVMGKEIKFLLHFVKESKQDESGMPNNRFLAERTGGTYSTLKVQPAELEDSGVYFCASSQMTGGEQYFGPGTRLTVT.

V usage is TRBV10-3 and J usage is TRBJ2-2, with 9 bases aligning to TRBD1. Unmatched junction bases numbered 2, after V lost 4 bases and J lost 5 bases. The germline V gene has CDR1 ENHRY and CDR2 SYGVKD. This CDR3 is 14 amino acids long. The CDR3 coding sequence is TGTGCCATCAGTGGGACAGGGGAAACCGGGGAGCTGTTTTTT. Protein product: CAISGTGETGELFF.

The chain employs TRBV1 and TRBJ1-1. TRBV1 is a known pseudogene. There are 16 residues in the CDR3. CDR3 loop: CTSSQQNVRVEKRAFF. The CDR3 DNA reads as TGCACCAGCAGCCAACAAAACGTTCGGGTCGAGAAAAGGGCTTTCTTT.

J is TRBJ2-1 and V is TRBV11-2; 10 bases align to TRBD2. Germline assignment: CDR1 SGHAT and CDR2 FQNNGV. The CDR3 runs to 15 residues. V dropped 1 base and J dropped 3; count of bases not matched to a gene: 0. CDR3 loop: CASSLGTSGYNEQFF. The CDR3 coding sequence is TGTGCCAGCAGCTTAGGGACTAGCGGCTACAATGAGCAGTTCTTC.

This chain joins TRBV5-5 and TRBJ2-1, with D perhaps being TRBD1 or TRBD2 (5 bases each). Germline values: CDR1 SGHKS, CDR2 YYEKEE (reference sequence). V gave up 2 bases and J gave up 7 bases, with 13 bases separating them. The CDR3 extends over 14 amino acids. The CDR3 sequence is CASSFWRWGNEQFF. The CDR3 DNA reads TGTGCCAGCAGCTTCTGGCGCTGGGGGAATGAGCAGTTCTTC.

This chain connects TRBV19 to TRBJ2-7, with TRBD2 identical over 11 bases. The CDR3 loop spans 16 amino acids. With V trimmed by 5 bases and J by 4 bases, 10 bases remained unmatched. Germline V gene lookup returns CDR1 LNHDA and CDR2 SQIVND (reference sequence). The CDR3: CASSGPGLAARYEQYF. The DNA for the CDR3 is TGTGCCAGTAGTGGACCGGGACTAGCGGCCAGATACGAGCAGTACTTC.

The chain couples TRBV6-1 to TRBJ2-7; D remains unclear. The CDR3 covers 14 residues. Deletions cut 3 bases from V and 2 bases from J, with 11 bases between. CDR1 and CDR2 from the germline V gene are MNHNS and SASEGT. CDR3 sequence: CASSEVGFAYEQYF. Here the CDR3 DNA reads TGTGCCAGCAGTGAGGTAGGCTTTGCCTACGAGCAGTACTTC.